The rows below give T cell receptor beta chains drawn from one sample of a study of regulatory T cells in long-lasting Graves disease. TCRdb passed the multiplex PCR reads through MiXCR, listing each CDR3 protein once. The sample holds 250,000 to 300,000 distinct CDR3 sequences, around 19% seen once. The sample was also linked to a second study, of T cells in Graves' hyperthyroidism and ophthalmopathy.

The starting material was peripheral blood mononuclear cells (PBMCs), obtained at new diagnosis, from a patient treated with antithyroid drugs. These receptors were obtained from a woman in her 30s with Graves disease. Each CDR3 is given with its conserved first and last residue. A D gene is named only where the DNA matches it firmly. Clone size is stated in some rows and not others, as once, few, many or a class when expanded.

d_call j_call clone_size v_call cdr3_aa cdr3_nt
. TRBJ2-1 many TRBV28 CASSLTGEHNEQFF TGTGCCAGCAGTTTAACGGGGGAACACAATGAGCAGTTCTTC
. TRBJ2-3 many TRBV2 CAMQDSIIDTQYF TGTGCCATGCAGGACAGTATCATCGATACGCAGTATTTT
. TRBJ2-7 many TRBV7-9 CASSRDGSSDSYEQYF TGTGCCAGCAGTCGTGACGGGTCTAGCGATTCCTACGAGCAGTACTTC
. TRBJ2-1 . TRBV12-3/TRBV12-4 CASRSGIYEQFF TGTGCCAGCAGATCGGGCATCTATGAGCAGTTCTTC
. TRBJ1-6 many TRBV3-1 CASSVQGWLGDNSPLHF TGTGCCAGCAGCGTTCAGGGATGGCTGGGTGATAATTCACCCCTCCACTTT
. TRBJ2-1 many TRBV11-2 CASSFPRGSSLNEQFF TGTGCCAGCAGCTTCCCCCGGGGGTCTAGCCTCAATGAGCAGTTCTTC
TRBD2 TRBJ2-1 . TRBV24-1 CATSGLSSGASSYNEQFF TGTGCCACCAGTGGACTGTCTAGCGGGGCGAGCTCCTACAATGAGCAGTTCTTC
TRBD1 TRBJ1-6 many TRBV11-2 CASTSDRGIYNSPLHF TGTGCCAGCACCTCGGACAGGGGGATCTATAATTCACCCCTCCACTTT
. TRBJ1-1 . TRBV30 CAWRQGNTEAFF TGTGCCTGGAGACAGGGCAACACTGAAGCTTTCTTT
. TRBJ2-7 few TRBV6-2/TRBV6-3 CASGDVGHEQYF TGTGCCAGCGGCGACGTGGGGCACGAGCAGTACTTC
. TRBJ1-1 many TRBV7-3 CASSPSPGQTEAFF TGTGCCAGCAGCCCATCCCCAGGACAGACTGAAGCTTTCTTT
. TRBJ2-1 many TRBV7-9 CASSTPGRGDEQFF TGTGCCAGCAGCACTCCGGGGAGGGGGGATGAGCAGTTCTTC
. TRBJ2-7 . TRBV4-1 CASSQVADRRTYEQYF TGTGCCAGCAGCCAAGTAGCGGACAGGAGGACCTACGAGCAGTACTTC
. TRBJ2-6 . TRBV14 CASRDRRRANVLTF TGTGCCAGCAGGGACCGTCGGCGGGCCAACGTCCTGACTTTC
TRBD1 TRBJ2-3 many TRBV5-1 CASSWGTGSTDTQYF TGCGCCAGCAGCTGGGGGACAGGTAGCACAGATACGCAGTATTTT
. TRBJ1-2 many TRBV7-2 CASSLDGGRLHYGYTF TGTGCCAGCAGCTTAGATGGGGGGCGCCTTCACTATGGCTACACCTTC
. TRBJ1-4 many TRBV5-1 CASSLYLGRDEKLFF TGCGCCAGCAGCTTGTATCTGGGTAGGGATGAAAAACTGTTTTTT
. TRBJ2-3 many TRBV18 CASSPGQMSTDTQYF TGTGCCAGCTCACCCGGACAAATGAGCACAGATACGCAGTATTTT
. TRBJ1-1 many TRBV20-1 CSAREGNSNTEAFF TGCAGTGCTAGAGAAGGGAACTCTAACACTGAAGCTTTCTTT
. TRBJ1-1 many TRBV18 CASSPPNGNTEAFF TGTGCCAGCTCACCACCGAACGGGAACACTGAAGCTTTCTTT
. TRBJ2-1 many TRBV5-1 CASSLNTHNEQFF TGCGCCAGCAGCTTGAACACTCACAATGAGCAGTTCTTC
TRBD1 TRBJ1-2 many TRBV5-1 CASSESATDRAHF TGCGCCAGCAGCGAATCGGCGACGGACAGGGCCCACTTC
TRBD1 TRBJ1-4 many TRBV11-1 CASSSRTGSGKLFF TGTGCCAGCAGCTCAAGGACAGGGAGCGGAAAACTGTTTTTT
TRBD1 TRBJ1-1 many TRBV20-1 CSAGRQGTEAFF TGCAGTGCTGGTAGACAGGGGACTGAAGCTTTCTTT
. TRBJ2-2 many TRBV20-1 CSANRPTGELFF TGCAGTGCTAACAGGCCAACCGGGGAGCTGTTTTTT
. TRBJ1-1 many TRBV7-8 CASSLSEHPNTEAFF TGTGCCAGCAGCTTATCCGAGCACCCGAACACTGAAGCTTTCTTT
. TRBJ2-3 many TRBV5-1 CASSFVGGTDTQYF TGCGCCAGCAGCTTTGTTGGGGGCACAGATACGCAGTATTTT
TRBD1 TRBJ2-1 many TRBV6-2/TRBV6-3 CASSSGGARYNEQFF TGTGCCAGCAGTTCAGGGGGCGCGAGGTACAATGAGCAGTTCTTC
TRBD1 TRBJ1-2 many TRBV11-2 CASSRDRGRGYTF TGTGCCAGCAGCAGGGACAGGGGGCGCGGCTACACCTTC
. TRBJ1-6 many TRBV6-1 CASSDLDSPLHF TGTGCCAGCAGTGACCTAGATTCACCCCTCCACTTT
. TRBJ2-1 many TRBV20-1 CSARTLEVKGHNEQFF TGCAGTGCTAGGACTCTAGAGGTGAAGGGACACAATGAGCAGTTCTTC
TRBD1 TRBJ2-4 many TRBV7-9 CASSFRTGRAKDIQYF TGTGCCAGCAGCTTCAGGACAGGAAGGGCAAAGGACATTCAGTACTTC